This record covers a single T cell receptor (beta chain). Each individual donor underwent a draw of roughly 10 milliliters of peripheral blood. This sample is part of a study of blood T cells in healthy people across ages. This CDR3 is 11 amino acids long. V shed 5 bases and J shed 9 bases, with 11 bases lying between them. In germline, CDR1 is LNHNV, CDR2 YYDKDF (reference sequence). A second PCR of about 6 to 11 cycles used a sample-barcoded 5' primer and a J-beta primer mix. Sequencing recovered at least 2.5 million CDR3-containing paired-end reads from each sample. Via MiXCR, TCRdb re-called the 5' RACE reads, giving one row per CDR3 protein. Of about 750,000 distinct CDR3 sequences listed, about 48% are singletons.

The specimen was blood. The chain carries TRBV15 and TRBJ2-7; maybe TRBD2 (5 bases). This clonotype was obtained from a man older than 75 in good health. CDR3 DNA sequence: TGTGCCACCAGCTCGGGATCGAGGCAGTACTTC. It specifies CATSSGSRQYF.